This passage covers 18 T cell receptor beta chains from one sample sequenced in a study of OX40 agonist ivuxolimab in advanced cancers. Sequenced by immunoSEQ multiplex PCR; TCRdb stores in-frame clones only, minus some. The sample comprises about 61,000 clones, 82% of which are singletons, and less than 0.55% rests with the top ten. This sample comprised CD4+ or CD8+ T cells sorted from blood, obtained in a trial of the OX40 agonist ivuxolimab. Receptors were obtained from an adult with an advanced solid tumor such as melanoma, head and neck, liver or kidney cancer.

The chain joins TRBV10-1 to TRBJ2-2; D uncertain. The CDR3 sequence is 13 residues long. Germline V CDR1 and CDR2: WNHNN, SYGVQD (reference sequence). The ends were cut back, 4 bases at V and 6 bases at J, with 9 bases in the middle. CDR3 bases: TGCGCCAGCAGTGCCAGCTTAGCCGGGGAGCTGTTTTTT. Residues: CASSASLAGELFF.

The rearrangement joins TRBV29-1 to TRBJ1-1; D not certain. Looked up from germline, CDR1 is SQVTM and CDR2 is ANQGSEA. This CDR3 contains 13 residues. The CDR3, as DNA: TGCAGTGGCCGGGCCACTACCAACACTGAAGCTTTCTTT. Translating gives CSGRATTNTEAFF.

In this sample, this clone turned up once. The rearrangement uses TRBV14 and TRBJ1-1; 8 bases match TRBD1. Germline lookup yields CDR1 SGHDN and CDR2 FVKESK. The junction had 9 bases not matched to a gene; V was cut back by 4 bases and J by 5 bases. The CDR3 extends over 15 amino acids. CDR3: CASSRRQGTRTEAFF. The CDR3 DNA sequence: TGTGCCAGCAGCCGCAGACAGGGGACAAGGACTGAAGCTTTCTTT.

The chain joins TRBV18 to TRBJ1-1, with D uncertain. This CDR3 contains 13 residues. Germline CDR1 KGHSH, CDR2 LQKENI. The V end was cut by 3 bases, the J end by 1 base, with 6 bases between. For the CDR3, the DNA is TGTGCCAGCTCACCCGCGGGGAACACTGAAGCTTTCTTT. It yields the protein CASSPAGNTEAFF.

The chain recombines TRBV7-9 with TRBJ2-3; D remains ambiguous. CDR3 length: 13 residues. Germline V CDR1 and CDR2: SEHNR, FQNEAQ (reference sequence). With 2 bases removed from V and 0 bases from J, the gap between germline ends came to 3 bases. As DNA, the CDR3 is TGTGCCAGCAGCTTATCTAGCACAGATACGCAGTATTTT. This gives the protein CASSLSSTDTQYF. The variable domain in full, with the rest retrieved from reference TRBV7-9 and TRBJ2-3, is DTGVSQNPRHKITKRGQNVTFRCDPISEHNRLYWYRQTLGQGPEFLTYFQNEAQLEKSRLLSDRFSAERPKGSFSTLEIQRTEQGDSAMYLCASSLSSTDTQYFGPGTRLTVL.

The chain couples TRBV2 to TRBJ2-1, with TRBD2 matching over 7 bases. The CDR3 runs to 15 residues. Trimming cost V 5 bases and J 4 bases; bases outside gene matches: 8. Germline CDR1 SNHLY, CDR2 FYNNEI. The CDR3 sequence is CASSRASGNYNEQFF. Here the CDR3 DNA reads TGTGCCAGCAGTCGGGCTAGCGGAAATTACAATGAGCAGTTCTTC.

The chain employs TRBV7-9 and TRBJ1-2; 9 nucleotides agree with TRBD1. V dropped 1 base and J dropped 2; count of bases not matched to a gene: 8. The CDR3 is made up of 17 amino acids. Germline values: CDR1 SEHNR, CDR2 FQNEAQ (reference sequence). The CDR3 DNA follows: TGTGCCAGCAGCTTAGGTATCCGCGACAGGGGGAACTATGGCTACACCTTC. Its protein is CASSLGIRDRGNYGYTF.

This sequence joins TRBV28 and TRBJ1-5; D is undetermined. Deletions cut 6 bases from V and 0 bases from J, with 3 bases between. CDR1 is MDHEN and CDR2 is SYDVKM in the germline V gene. The CDR3 extends over 12 amino acids. The CDR3, as DNA: TGTGCCAGCAGCACTAGCAATCAGCCCCAGCATTTT. Protein: CASSTSNQPQHF.

The chain joins TRBV27 to TRBJ1-1; a possible D gene is TRBD1 (5 bases). Germline V gene lookup returns CDR1 MNHEY and CDR2 SMNVEV (reference sequence). V was trimmed by 3 bases and J by 4 bases, leaving 12 bases between them. The CDR3 consists of 14 residues. Here the CDR3 reads CASSLQGPSTEAFF. CDR3 bases: TGTGCCAGCAGTTTGCAGGGTCCAAGCACTGAAGCTTTCTTT.

This chain's CDR3 is CASSLREITSSPLHF. CDR3 coding DNA: TGTGCCAGCAGCTTAAGAGAAATTACCTCATCACCCCTCCACTTT. The chain carries TRBV7-8 and TRBJ1-6; no definite D call. The CDR3 has 15 amino acids. Trimming pared 2 bases from V and 10 bases from J, leaving 15 bases between. Germline V gene data show CDR1 as SGHVS and CDR2 as FQNEAQ.

V is TRBV5-1 and J is TRBJ2-3; 8 bases line up with TRBD2. Trimming cost V 0 bases and J 1 base; bases outside gene matches: 7. There are 17 residues in the CDR3. The germline V gene encodes CDR1 SGHRS and CDR2 YFSETQ. The CDR3 DNA is TGCGCCAGCAGCTTGGCCGGGGGGGGAGCGGGCACAGATACGCAGTATTTT. The encoded protein is CASSLAGGGAGTDTQYF.

The rearrangement joins TRBV6-5 to TRBJ2-5; 10 bases map to TRBD1. CDR1 MNHEY and CDR2 SVGAGI come from the germline V gene. This CDR3 is built from 15 residues. After removal of 6 bases from V and 5 bases from J, the junction contained 9 bases not matched to a gene. CDR3 region: CASRPTGGLPETQYF. As DNA, the CDR3 is TGTGCCAGCAGACCGACAGGGGGCTTGCCGGAGACCCAGTACTTC.

The chain links TRBV20-1 to TRBJ2-4; D unresolved. CDR1 and CDR2 from the germline V gene are DFQATT and SNEGSKA (reference sequence). The CDR3 runs to 11 residues. Deletions cut 3 bases from V and 6 bases from J, with 6 bases between. The CDR3 DNA sequence: TGCAGTGCTAGGGACCTAAACATTCAGTACTTC. Its translation is CSARDLNIQYF.

The V and J genes are TRBV18 and TRBJ2-3; the D gene could be TRBD1 or TRBD2 (9 bases each). V shed 3 bases and J shed 7 bases, with 20 bases lying between them. Germline V lookup: CDR1 KGHSH, CDR2 LQKENI. The CDR3 is made up of 16 amino acids. CDR3 amino acids: CASSPGTGSGRNTQYF. The CDR3 DNA follows: TGTGCCAGCTCACCCGGGACAGGGAGCGGGAGGAATACGCAGTATTTT.

The chain has TRBV4-1 and TRBJ1-4; D gene unclear. Germline CDR1 reads MGHRA; CDR2 reads YSYEKL. The V gene lost 3 bases and the J gene lost 1 base, with 9 bases spanning the gap. This CDR3 comprises 15 residues. The CDR3 DNA sequence: TGCGCCAGCAGCCATCCGGGCCGAACTAATGAAAAACTGTTTTTT. Protein sequence: CASSHPGRTNEKLFF.

This chain links TRBV7-6 with TRBJ2-3; 12 bases align to TRBD2. The germline CDR1 and CDR2 sequences are SGHVS and FNYEAQ. This CDR3 region has 18 residues. Unmatched junction bases numbered 5, after V lost 0 bases and J lost 1 base. CDR3 in DNA: TGTGCCAGCAGCTTAGCCCCTACTAGCGGGGGGCGCACAGATACGCAGTATTTT. It encodes CASSLAPTSGGRTDTQYF.

This chain links TRBV30 with TRBJ1-1, with 10 positions matching TRBD1. The CDR3 is made up of 15 amino acids. Germline CDR1 and CDR2: GTSNPN and SVGIG (reference sequence). J was trimmed by 4 bases and V by 1 base; bases with no gene match: 6. The CDR3 sequence: CAWSGDRGLGTEAFF. The CDR3 region has the DNA TGTGCCTGGAGTGGAGACAGGGGGCTGGGCACTGAAGCTTTCTTT.

The chain uses TRBV7-2 and TRBJ2-5, with 9 bases that match TRBD1. The end of the DNA fits TRBJ2-7 better, so the J call may be wrong. CDR1 is SGHTA and CDR2 is FQGNSA in the germline V gene. The CDR3 is made up of 18 amino acids. CDR3 loop: CASSLALSGTGSSYEQYF. The CDR3 coding sequence is TGTGCCAGCAGCTTAGCATTAAGCGGGACAGGGAGCTCCTACGAGCAGTACTTC.